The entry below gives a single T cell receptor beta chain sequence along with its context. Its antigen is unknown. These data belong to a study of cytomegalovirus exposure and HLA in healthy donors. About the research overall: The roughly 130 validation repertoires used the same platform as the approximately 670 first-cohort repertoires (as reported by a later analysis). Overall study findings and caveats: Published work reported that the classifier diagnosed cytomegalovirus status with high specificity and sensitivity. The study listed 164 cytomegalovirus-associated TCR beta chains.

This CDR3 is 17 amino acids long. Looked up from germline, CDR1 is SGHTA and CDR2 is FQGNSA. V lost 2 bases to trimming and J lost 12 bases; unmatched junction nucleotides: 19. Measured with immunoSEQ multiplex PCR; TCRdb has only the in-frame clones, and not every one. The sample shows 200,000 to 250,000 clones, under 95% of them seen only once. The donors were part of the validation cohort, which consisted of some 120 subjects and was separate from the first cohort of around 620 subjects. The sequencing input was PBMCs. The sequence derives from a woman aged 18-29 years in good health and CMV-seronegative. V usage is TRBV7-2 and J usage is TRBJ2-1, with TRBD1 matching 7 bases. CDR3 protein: CASSLHPRDRPVRAQFF. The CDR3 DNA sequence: TGTGCCAGCAGCTTACATCCCCGGGACAGACCCGTTAGGGCGCAGTTCTTC.